The 10 T cell receptor beta chains below all came from one sample that was sequenced in a study of control samples from healthy donors and cancer patients (dated by TCRdb to 2020 to 2021). Receptor libraries were prepared by the immunoSEQ multiplex PCR assay. The source is immuneACCESS, and TCRdb retained only in-frame sequences with V and J called. Part of the clones is not carried over; for the studies checked, unresolved V genes explain less than half of this, and the remainder is unexplained. This sample gives approximately 190,000 clones in total; about nine tenths of them show up just once. In total, the top ten clones hold roughly 1.9% of the sample. Sequencing was done on a sample of blood. These receptors all come from a man in his thirties or forties in good health.

V is TRBV5-1 and J is TRBJ2-4, with D possibly TRBD2 on 6 matching bases. V lost 0 bases to trimming and J lost 1 base, with 8 bases between them. The CDR3 extends over 15 amino acids. Germline CDR1 is SGHRS and CDR2 is YFSETQ. The CDR3 DNA is TGCGCCAGCAGCTTGGCCGGGGGTGCCAAAAACATTCAGTACTTC. Encoded protein: CASSLAGGAKNIQYF.

This chain links TRBV3-1 (or the pseudogene TRBV3-2) with TRBJ1-6; TRBD1 agrees at 7 bases. The CDR3 covers 17 residues. The germline CDR1 and CDR2 sequences are LGHDT and YNNKEL (reference sequence). Germline trimming cut 5 bases from V and 5 bases from J; bases unmatched to any gene: 12. The CDR3 DNA is TGTGCCAGCAGCATTTTACAGGGGAGTGGTGATAATTCACCCCTCCACTTT. Protein product: CASSILQGSGDNSPLHF.

The chain couples TRBV2 to TRBJ2-1; the D is unclear. This CDR3 is 12 amino acids long. V was trimmed by 8 bases and J by 6 bases, leaving 11 bases between them. In germline, CDR1 is SNHLY, CDR2 FYNNEI. Here the CDR3 DNA reads TGTGCCAGCGGTCGGCTAGGCAATGAGCAGTTCTTC. The encoded protein is CASGRLGNEQFF. The complete variable domain, with remaining parts taken from reference TRBV2 and TRBJ2-1, reads EPEVTQTPSHQVTQMGQEVILRCVPISNHLYFYWYRQILGQKVEFLVSFYNNEISEKSEIFDDQFSVERPDGSNFTLKIRSTKLEDSAMYFCASGRLGNEQFFGPGTRLTVL.

V usage is TRBV5-1 and J usage is TRBJ2-7; 9 bases align to TRBD1. This CDR3 has 15 amino acids. The trim removed 0 bases at V and 5 bases at J, leaving 6 bases unmatched. Looked up from germline, CDR1 is SGHRS and CDR2 is YFSETQ. For the CDR3, the DNA is TGCGCCAGCAGCTTGGCCCAGGGACAGGGACACGAGCAGTACTTC. Residues: CASSLAQGQGHEQYF.

Regarding this clone: One end of the junction is discordant with germline, which a read error may explain. CDR3 in amino acids: CSARGIGVAF. The CDR3 coding sequence is TGCAGTGCTAGAGGTATAGGGGTAGCTTTT. V usage is TRBV20-1 and J usage is TRBJ1-3, with D perhaps TRBD1 (5 bases). Germline values: CDR1 DFQATT, CDR2 SNEGSKA (reference sequence). The CDR3 extends over 10 amino acids.

To note about this clone: Distinct nucleotide sequences in the sample also encode this CDR3. The CDR3 sequence: CASSTGLGGYTF. The CDR3 DNA follows: TGTGCCAGCAGTACAGGACTTGGTGGCTACACCTTC. V is TRBV12-3 or TRBV12-4 and J is TRBJ1-2; a possible D gene is TRBD1 (5 bases). Trimming removed 5 bases at V and 7 bases at J, with 11 bases between. The CDR3 contains 12 residues.

The table lists this clone with a count of one. The chain links TRBV4-1 to TRBJ1-1; D remains unclear. Germline V gives CDR1 MGHRA, CDR2 YSYEKL. The CDR3 is 17 residues long. V was clipped by 0 bases and J by 0 bases, with 14 bases between them. Written as DNA, the CDR3 is TGCGCCAGCAGCCAAGAGAGGACGCGGCGGATGAACACTGAAGCTTTCTTT. Amino acids: CASSQERTRRMNTEAFF.

The chain carries TRBV6-2 or TRBV6-3 and TRBJ1-5; D not certain. Trimming removed 5 bases from V and 6 bases from J, with 2 bases in between. This CDR3 is 10 amino acids long. The germline gives CDR1 MNHEY, CDR2 SVGEGT. The CDR3: CASSAQPQHF. DNA of the CDR3: TGTGCCAGCAGTGCTCAGCCCCAGCATTTT.

J is TRBJ1-4 and V is TRBV5-5, with D perhaps TRBD1 (5 bases). Between the trimmed V and J ends, which lost 4 bases and 8 bases, there was a span of 21 bases. CDR3 length: 16 amino acids. Germline V CDR1 and CDR2: SGHKS, YYEKEE (reference sequence). This CDR3 is CASSPTGRGQLEKLFF. The CDR3 nucleotides are TGTGCCAGCAGCCCTACCGGCCGAGGACAACTAGAAAAACTGTTTTTT.

The rearrangement joins TRBV9 to TRBJ2-7; 7 nucleotides line up with TRBD2. V gave up 4 bases and J gave up 3 bases; unmatched junction bases: 13. CDR3 length equals 16 residues. The germline gives CDR1 SGDLS, CDR2 YYNGEE. CDR3: CASSPRLGLGLYEQYF. CDR3 nucleotide sequence: TGTGCCAGCAGCCCCCGTCTCGGACTAGGCCTCTACGAGCAGTACTTC.